A single TCR beta chain is shown here with its context. Its antigen remains unidentified. This sample was taken from a study of blood T cells in healthy people across ages. Findings and limits, study-wide: Without sorted subsets, naive and antigen-experienced compartments could not be conclusively compared.

The CDR3 has 16 amino acids. Trimming removed 5 bases from V and 7 bases from J, with 18 bases in between. Looked up from germline, CDR1 is MNHEY and CDR2 is SVGEGT. Primed by a sample-barcoded 5' primer and a J-beta primer mix, a second PCR proceeded for 7 to 11 cycles. TCRdb reprocessed the 5' RACE reads via MiXCR and lists one record per CDR3 protein. This table holds 1.8 million or so distinct CDR3 sequences, around 42% found once. The chain recombines TRBV6-2 or TRBV6-3 with TRBJ1-6; the D gene is possibly TRBD1 (5 bases). This clonotype originated in a human donor in good health. The sample was blood. The CDR3 protein is CASSHRQTSDNSPLHF. DNA for the CDR3: TGTGCCAGCAGTCATCGACAGACCTCGGACAATTCACCCCTCCACTTT.